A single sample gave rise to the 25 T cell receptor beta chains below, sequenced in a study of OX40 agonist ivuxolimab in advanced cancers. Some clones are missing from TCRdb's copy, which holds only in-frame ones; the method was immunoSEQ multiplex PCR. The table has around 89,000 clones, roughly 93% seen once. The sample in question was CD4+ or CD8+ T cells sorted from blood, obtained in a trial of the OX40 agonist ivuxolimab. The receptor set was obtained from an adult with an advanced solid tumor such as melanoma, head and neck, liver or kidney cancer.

CDR3: CASSANRGTNEKLFF. Here the CDR3 DNA reads TGTGCCAGCTCAGCGAACAGGGGTACTAATGAAAAACTGTTTTTT. J is TRBJ1-4 and V is TRBV18; TRBD1 agrees at 7 bases. V lost 5 bases and J lost 2; bases outside the gene matches: 5. CDR1 KGHSH and CDR2 LQKENI come from the germline V gene. The CDR3 covers 15 residues.

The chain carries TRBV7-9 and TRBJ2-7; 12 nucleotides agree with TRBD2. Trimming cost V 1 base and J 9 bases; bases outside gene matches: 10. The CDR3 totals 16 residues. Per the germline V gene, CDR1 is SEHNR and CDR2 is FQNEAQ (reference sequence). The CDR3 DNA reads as TGTGCCAGCAGCTTAGGGACTAGCGGGATCCCTACGAGGCAGTACTTC. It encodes CASSLGTSGIPTRQYF. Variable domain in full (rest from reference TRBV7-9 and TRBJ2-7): DTGVSQNPRHKITKRGQNVTFRCDPISEHNRLYWYRQTLGQGPEFLTYFQNEAQLEKSRLLSDRFSAERPKGSFSTLEIQRTEQGDSAMYLCASSLGTSGIPTRQYFGPGTRLTVT.

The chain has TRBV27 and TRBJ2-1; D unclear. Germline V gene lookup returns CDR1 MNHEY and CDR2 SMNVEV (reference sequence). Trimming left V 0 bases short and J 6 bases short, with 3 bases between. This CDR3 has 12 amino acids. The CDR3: CASSLSSNEQFF. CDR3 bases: TGTGCCAGCAGTTTATCCAGCAATGAGCAGTTCTTC.

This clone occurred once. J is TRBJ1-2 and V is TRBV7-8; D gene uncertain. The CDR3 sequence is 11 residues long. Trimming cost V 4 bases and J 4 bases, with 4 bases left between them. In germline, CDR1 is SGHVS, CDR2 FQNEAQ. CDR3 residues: CASSSGYGYTF. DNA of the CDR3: TGTGCCAGCAGCTCCGGCTATGGCTACACCTTC.

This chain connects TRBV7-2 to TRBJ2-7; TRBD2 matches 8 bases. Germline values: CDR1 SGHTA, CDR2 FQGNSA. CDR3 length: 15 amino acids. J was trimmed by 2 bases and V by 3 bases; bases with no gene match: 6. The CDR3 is CASSFSGLEAYEQYF. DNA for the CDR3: TGTGCCAGCAGCTTTTCGGGACTAGAAGCCTACGAGCAGTACTTC.

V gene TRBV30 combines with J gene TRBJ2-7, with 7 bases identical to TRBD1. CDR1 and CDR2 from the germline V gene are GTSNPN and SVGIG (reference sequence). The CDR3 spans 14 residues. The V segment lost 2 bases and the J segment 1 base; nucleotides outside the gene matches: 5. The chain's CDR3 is CAWSYTGQSYEQYF. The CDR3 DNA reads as TGTGCCTGGAGTTATACGGGACAGTCCTACGAGCAGTACTTC.

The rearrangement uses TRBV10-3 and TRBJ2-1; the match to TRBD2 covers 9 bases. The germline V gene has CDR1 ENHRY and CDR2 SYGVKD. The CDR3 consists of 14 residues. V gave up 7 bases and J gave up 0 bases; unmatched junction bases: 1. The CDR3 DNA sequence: TGTGCCATCAAAGCGGGGGGCTCCTACAATGAGCAGTTCTTC. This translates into CAIKAGGSYNEQFF.

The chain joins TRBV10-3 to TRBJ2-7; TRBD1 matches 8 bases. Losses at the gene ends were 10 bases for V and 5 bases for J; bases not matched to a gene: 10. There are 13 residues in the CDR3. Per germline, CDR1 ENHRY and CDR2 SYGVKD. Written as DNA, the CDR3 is TGTGCCACTCGACAGGGGATAACCCACGAGCAGTACTTC. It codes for CATRQGITHEQYF.

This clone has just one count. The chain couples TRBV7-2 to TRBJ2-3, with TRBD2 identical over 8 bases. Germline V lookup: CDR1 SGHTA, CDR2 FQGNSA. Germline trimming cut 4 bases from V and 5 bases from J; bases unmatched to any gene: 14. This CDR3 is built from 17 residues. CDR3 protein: CASSSRAGDNSGDTQYF. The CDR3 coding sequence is TGTGCCAGCAGCTCGAGAGCGGGAGATAATAGTGGAGATACGCAGTATTTT.

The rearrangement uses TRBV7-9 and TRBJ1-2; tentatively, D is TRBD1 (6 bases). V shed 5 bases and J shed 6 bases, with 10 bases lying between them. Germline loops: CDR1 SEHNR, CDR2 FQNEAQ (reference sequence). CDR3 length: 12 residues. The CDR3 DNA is TGTGCCAGCAGCCTCGGACAGAATGGCTACACCTTC. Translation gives CASSLGQNGYTF.

The CDR3, as DNA: TGTGCCAGTAACCAGGGCAGTCAGCCCCAGCATTTT. The encoded protein is CASNQGSQPQHF. The V and J genes are TRBV19 and TRBJ1-5; TRBD1 might be the D (5 bases). The V gene lost 7 bases and the J gene lost 6 bases, with 10 bases spanning the gap. Germline lookup yields CDR1 LNHDA and CDR2 SQIVND (reference sequence). The CDR3 extends over 12 amino acids.

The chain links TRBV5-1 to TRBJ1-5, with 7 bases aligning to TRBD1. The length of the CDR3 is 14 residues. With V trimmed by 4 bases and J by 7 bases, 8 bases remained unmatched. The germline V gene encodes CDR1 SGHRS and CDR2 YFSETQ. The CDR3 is CASSGDRERQPQHF. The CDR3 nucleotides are TGCGCCAGCAGCGGCGACAGGGAACGCCAGCCCCAGCATTTT.

Here the CDR3 DNA reads TGTGCCAGCAGTTTAAAGGGGCGGGCAGGGACTAACTATGGCTACACCTTC. Its protein product is CASSLKGRAGTNYGYTF. The chain links TRBV28 to TRBJ1-2; D might be TRBD1 (5 bases). V lost 2 bases and J 0 bases, leaving 16 bases between the germline ends. This CDR3 is built from 17 residues. Germline assignment: CDR1 MDHEN and CDR2 SYDVKM.

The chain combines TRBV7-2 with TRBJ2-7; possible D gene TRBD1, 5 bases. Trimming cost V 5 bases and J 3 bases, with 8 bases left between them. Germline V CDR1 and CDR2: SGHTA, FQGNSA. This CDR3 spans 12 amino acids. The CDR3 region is CASSGDSYEQYF. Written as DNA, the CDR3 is TGTGCCAGCAGCGGAGACAGCTACGAGCAGTACTTC.

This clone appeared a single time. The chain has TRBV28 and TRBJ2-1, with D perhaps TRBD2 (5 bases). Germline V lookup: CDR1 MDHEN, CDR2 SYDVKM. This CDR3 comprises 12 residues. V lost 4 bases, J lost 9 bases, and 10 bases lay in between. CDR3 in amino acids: CASSWGVGEQFF. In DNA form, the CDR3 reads TGTGCCAGCAGTTGGGGAGTGGGTGAGCAGTTCTTC. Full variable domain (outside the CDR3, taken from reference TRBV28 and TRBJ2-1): DVKVTQSSRYLVKRTGEKVFLECVQDMDHENMFWYRQDPGLGLRLIYFSYDVKMKEKGDIPEGYSVSREKKERFSLILESASTNQTSMYLCASSWGVGEQFFGPGTRLTVL.

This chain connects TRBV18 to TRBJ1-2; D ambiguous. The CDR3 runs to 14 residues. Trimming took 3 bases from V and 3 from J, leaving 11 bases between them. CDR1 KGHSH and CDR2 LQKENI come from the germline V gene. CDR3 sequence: CASSPDHLYYGYTF. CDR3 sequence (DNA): TGTGCCAGCTCACCCGACCACCTTTACTATGGCTACACCTTC. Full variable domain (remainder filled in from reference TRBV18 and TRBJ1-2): NAGVMQNPRHLVRRRGQEARLRCSPMKGHSHVYWYRQLPEEGLKFMVYLQKENIIDESGMPKERFSAEFPKEGPSILRIQQVVRGDSAAYFCASSPDHLYYGYTFGSGTRLTVV.

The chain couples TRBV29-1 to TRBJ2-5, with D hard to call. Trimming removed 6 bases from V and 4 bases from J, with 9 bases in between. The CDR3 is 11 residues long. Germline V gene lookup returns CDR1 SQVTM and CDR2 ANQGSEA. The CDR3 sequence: CSVAMGETQYF. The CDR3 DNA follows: TGCAGCGTCGCGATGGGAGAGACCCAGTACTTC. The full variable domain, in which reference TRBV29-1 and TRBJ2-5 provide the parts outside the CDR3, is SAVISQKPSRDICQRGTSLTIQCQVDSQVTMMFWYRQQPGQSLTLIATANQGSEATYESGFVIDKFPISRPNLTFSTLTVSNMSPEDSSIYLCSVAMGETQYFGPGTRLLVL.

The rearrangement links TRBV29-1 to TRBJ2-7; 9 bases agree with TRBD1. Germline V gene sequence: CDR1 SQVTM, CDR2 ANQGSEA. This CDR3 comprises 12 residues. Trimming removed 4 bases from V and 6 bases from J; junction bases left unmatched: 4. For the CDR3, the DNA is TGCAGCGTTGGGACAGGGGACAGCGAGCAGTACTTC. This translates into CSVGTGDSEQYF.

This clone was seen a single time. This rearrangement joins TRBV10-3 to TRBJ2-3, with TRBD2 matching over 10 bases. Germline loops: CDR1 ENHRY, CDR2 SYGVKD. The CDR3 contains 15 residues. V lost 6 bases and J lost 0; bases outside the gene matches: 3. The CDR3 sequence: CAIRAGGPSTDTQYF. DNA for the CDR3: TGTGCCATCAGAGCGGGGGGGCCAAGCACAGATACGCAGTATTTT.

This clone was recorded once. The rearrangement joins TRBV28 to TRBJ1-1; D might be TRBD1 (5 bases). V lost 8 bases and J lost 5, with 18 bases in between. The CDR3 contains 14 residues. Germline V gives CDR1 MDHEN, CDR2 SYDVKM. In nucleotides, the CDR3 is TGTGCCAGCCTAGATAGGGGCGGATTTACTGAAGCTTTCTTT. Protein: CASLDRGGFTEAFF.

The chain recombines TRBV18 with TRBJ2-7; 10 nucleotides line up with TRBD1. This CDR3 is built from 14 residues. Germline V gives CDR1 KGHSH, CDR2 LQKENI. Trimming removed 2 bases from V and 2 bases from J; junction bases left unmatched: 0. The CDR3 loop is CASSPGTGAYEQYF. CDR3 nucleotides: TGTGCCAGCTCACCAGGGACAGGGGCCTACGAGCAGTACTTC.

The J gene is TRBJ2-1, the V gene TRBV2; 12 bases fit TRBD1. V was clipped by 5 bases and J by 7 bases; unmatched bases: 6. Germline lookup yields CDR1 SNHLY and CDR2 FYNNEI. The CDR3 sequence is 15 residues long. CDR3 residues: CASSLGQGAGNEQFF. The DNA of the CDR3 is TGTGCCAGCAGTTTGGGACAGGGGGCGGGGAATGAGCAGTTCTTC.

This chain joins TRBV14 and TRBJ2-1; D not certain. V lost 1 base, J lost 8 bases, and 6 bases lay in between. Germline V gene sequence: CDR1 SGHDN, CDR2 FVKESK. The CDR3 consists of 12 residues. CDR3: CASSQARYEQFF. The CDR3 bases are TGTGCCAGCAGCCAAGCTAGGTATGAGCAGTTCTTC. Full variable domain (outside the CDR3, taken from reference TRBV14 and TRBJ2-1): EAGVTQFPSHSVIEKGQTVTLRCDPISGHDNLYWYRRVMGKEIKFLLHFVKESKQDESGMPNNRFLAERTGGTYSTLKVQPAELEDSGVYFCASSQARYEQFFGPGTRLTVL.

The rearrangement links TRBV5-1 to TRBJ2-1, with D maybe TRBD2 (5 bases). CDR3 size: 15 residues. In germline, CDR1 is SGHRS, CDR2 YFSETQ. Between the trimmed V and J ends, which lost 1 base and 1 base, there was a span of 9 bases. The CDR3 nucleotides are TGCGCCAGCAGCTTGACCGGACTTTCCTACAATGAGCAGTTCTTC. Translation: CASSLTGLSYNEQFF.

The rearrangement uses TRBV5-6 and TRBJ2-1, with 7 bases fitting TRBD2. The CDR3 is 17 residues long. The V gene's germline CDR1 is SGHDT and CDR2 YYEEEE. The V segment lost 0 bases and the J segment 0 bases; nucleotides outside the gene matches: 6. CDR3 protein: CASSLAGGLSSYNEQFF. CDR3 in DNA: TGTGCCAGCAGCTTGGCCGGGGGACTAAGCTCCTACAATGAGCAGTTCTTC.